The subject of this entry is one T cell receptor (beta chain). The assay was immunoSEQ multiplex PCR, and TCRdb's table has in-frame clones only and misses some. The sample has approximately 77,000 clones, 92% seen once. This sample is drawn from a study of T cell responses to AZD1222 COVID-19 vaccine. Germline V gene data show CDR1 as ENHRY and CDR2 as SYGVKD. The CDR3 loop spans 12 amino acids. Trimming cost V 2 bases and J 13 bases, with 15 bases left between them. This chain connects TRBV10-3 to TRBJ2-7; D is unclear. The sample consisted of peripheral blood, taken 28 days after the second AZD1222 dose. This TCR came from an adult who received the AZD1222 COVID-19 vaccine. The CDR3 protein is CAISEKVASLYF. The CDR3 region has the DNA TGTGCCATCAGTGAGAAGGTGGCCTCCCTATACTTC.